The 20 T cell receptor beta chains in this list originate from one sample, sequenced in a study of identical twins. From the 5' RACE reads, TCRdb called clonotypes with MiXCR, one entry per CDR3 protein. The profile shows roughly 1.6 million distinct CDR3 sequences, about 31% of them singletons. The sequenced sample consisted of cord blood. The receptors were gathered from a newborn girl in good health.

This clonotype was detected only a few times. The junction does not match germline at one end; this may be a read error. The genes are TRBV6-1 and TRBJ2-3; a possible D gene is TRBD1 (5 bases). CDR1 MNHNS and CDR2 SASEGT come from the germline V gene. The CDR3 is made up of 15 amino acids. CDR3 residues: CASCEPGSSTDTQYF. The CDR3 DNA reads TGTGCCAGCTGTGAACCAGGGTCCAGCACAGATACGCAGTATTTT.

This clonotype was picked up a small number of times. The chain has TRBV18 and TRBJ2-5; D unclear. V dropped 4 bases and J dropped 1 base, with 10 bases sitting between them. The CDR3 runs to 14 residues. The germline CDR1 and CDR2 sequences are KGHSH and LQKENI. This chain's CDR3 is CASSHQASQETQYF. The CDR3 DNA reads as TGTGCCAGCTCACATCAGGCATCCCAAGAGACCCAGTACTTC.

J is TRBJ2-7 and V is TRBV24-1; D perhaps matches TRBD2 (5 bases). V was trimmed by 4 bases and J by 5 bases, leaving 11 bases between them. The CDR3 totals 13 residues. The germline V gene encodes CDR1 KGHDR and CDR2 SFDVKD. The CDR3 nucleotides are TGTGCCACCAGTGAATCGGGGTTCCACGAGCAGTACTTC. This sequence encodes CATSESGFHEQYF.

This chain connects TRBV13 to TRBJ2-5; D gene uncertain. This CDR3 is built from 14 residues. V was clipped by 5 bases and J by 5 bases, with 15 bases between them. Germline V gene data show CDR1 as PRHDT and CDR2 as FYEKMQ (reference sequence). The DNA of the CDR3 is TGTGCCAGCAGCCCTCAGGCTGATGGGGAGACCCAGTACTTC. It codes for CASSPQADGETQYF.

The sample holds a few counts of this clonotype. The CDR3 coding sequence is TGTGCCAGCAAAACCCCGGGACTAGCGGCCTACGAGCAGTACTTC. It yields the protein CASKTPGLAAYEQYF. The rearrangement links TRBV28 to TRBJ2-7, with 11 bases matching TRBD2. Germline values: CDR1 MDHEN, CDR2 SYDVKM. The CDR3 runs to 15 residues. Trimming cost V 7 bases and J 2 bases; bases outside gene matches: 7.

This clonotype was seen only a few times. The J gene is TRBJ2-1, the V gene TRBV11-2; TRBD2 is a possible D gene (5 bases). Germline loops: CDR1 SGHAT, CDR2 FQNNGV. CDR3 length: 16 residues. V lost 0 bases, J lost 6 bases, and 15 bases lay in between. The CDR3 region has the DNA TGTGCCAGCAGCTTAGACCCCCTCACTAGTAGCAATGAGCAGTTCTTC. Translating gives CASSLDPLTSSNEQFF.

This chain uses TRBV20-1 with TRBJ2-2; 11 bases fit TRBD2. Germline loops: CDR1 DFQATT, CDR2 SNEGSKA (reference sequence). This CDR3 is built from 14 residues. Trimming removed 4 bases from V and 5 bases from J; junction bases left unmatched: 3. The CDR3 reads CSAKRTSGTGELFF. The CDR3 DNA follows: TGCAGTGCTAAACGGACTAGCGGGACCGGGGAGCTGTTTTTT.

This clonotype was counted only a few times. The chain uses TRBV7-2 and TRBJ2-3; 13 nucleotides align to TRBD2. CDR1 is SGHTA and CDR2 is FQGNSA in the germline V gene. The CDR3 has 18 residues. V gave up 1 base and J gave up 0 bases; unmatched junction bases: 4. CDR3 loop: CASSLGLAGGFSTDTQYF. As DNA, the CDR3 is TGTGCCAGCAGCTTAGGACTAGCGGGGGGCTTTAGCACAGATACGCAGTATTTT.

The CDR3: CASSLARQGRAYNEQFF. DNA of the CDR3: TGTGCCAGCAGCTTAGCTCGCCAGGGTAGGGCCTACAATGAGCAGTTCTTC. The rearrangement uses TRBV11-1 and TRBJ2-1; possibly TRBD1 for D (5 bases). The CDR3 is 17 residues long. CDR1 is SGHAT, CDR2 FQDESV, per germline (reference sequence). V was trimmed by 0 bases and J by 2 bases, leaving 14 bases between them.

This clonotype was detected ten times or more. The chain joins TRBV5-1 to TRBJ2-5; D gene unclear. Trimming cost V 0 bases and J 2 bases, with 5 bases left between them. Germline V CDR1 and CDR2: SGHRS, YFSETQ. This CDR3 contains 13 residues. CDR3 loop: CASSLEPQETQYF. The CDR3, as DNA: TGCGCCAGCAGCTTGGAGCCTCAAGAGACCCAGTACTTC.

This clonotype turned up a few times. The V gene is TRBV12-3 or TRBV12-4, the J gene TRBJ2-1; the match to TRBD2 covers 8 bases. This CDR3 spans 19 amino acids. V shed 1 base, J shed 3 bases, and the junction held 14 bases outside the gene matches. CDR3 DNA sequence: TGTGCCAGCAGTTTAGTTGGCCGCGGACTAGCTTCGGGCTACAATGAGCAGTTCTTC. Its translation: CASSLVGRGLASGYNEQFF.

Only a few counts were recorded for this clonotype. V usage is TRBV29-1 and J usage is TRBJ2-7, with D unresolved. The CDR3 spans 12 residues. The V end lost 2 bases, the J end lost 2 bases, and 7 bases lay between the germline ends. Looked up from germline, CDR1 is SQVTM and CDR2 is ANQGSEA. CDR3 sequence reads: CSVESGPYEQYF. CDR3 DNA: TGCAGCGTTGAATCAGGTCCCTACGAGCAGTACTTC.

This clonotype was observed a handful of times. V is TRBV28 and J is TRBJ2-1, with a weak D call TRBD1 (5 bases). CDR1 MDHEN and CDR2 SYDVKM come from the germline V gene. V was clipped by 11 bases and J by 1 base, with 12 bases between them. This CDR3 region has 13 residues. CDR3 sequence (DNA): TGTGCCTCAGGGCCCCGGTCCTACAATGAGCAGTTCTTC. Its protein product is CASGPRSYNEQFF.

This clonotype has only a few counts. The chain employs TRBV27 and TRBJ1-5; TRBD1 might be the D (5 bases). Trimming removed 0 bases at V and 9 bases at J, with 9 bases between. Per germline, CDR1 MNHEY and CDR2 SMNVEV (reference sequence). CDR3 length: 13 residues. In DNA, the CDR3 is TGTGCCAGCAGTTTATCGGGGGGTCGGCCCCAGCATTTT. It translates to CASSLSGGRPQHF.

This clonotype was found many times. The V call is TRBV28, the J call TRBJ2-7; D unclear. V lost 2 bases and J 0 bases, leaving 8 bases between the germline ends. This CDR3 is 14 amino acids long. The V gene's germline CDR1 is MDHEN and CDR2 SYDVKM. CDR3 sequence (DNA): TGTGCCAGCAGTTTACAAGGCAGCTCCTACGAGCAGTACTTC. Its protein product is CASSLQGSSYEQYF.

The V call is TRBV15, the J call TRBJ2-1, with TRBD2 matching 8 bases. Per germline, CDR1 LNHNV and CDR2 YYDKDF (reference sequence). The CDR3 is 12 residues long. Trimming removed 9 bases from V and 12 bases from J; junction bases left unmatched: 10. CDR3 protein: CATGTRLDAQFF. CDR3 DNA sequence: TGTGCCACTGGGACTAGATTAGATGCGCAGTTCTTC.

In nucleotides, the CDR3 is TGCGCCAGCAGCTTGTGGGGGGCGCACACTGAAGCTTTCTTT. This sequence encodes CASSLWGAHTEAFF. The V call is TRBV5-1, the J call TRBJ1-1, with D tentatively TRBD1 (6 bases). Trimming stripped 1 base from V and 3 bases from J, with 10 bases between. The CDR3 is made up of 14 amino acids. Germline lookup yields CDR1 SGHRS and CDR2 YFSETQ.

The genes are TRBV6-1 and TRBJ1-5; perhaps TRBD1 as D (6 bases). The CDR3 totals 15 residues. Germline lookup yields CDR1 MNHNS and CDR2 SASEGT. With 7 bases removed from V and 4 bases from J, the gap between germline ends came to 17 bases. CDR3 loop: CASTRSGAVNQPQHF. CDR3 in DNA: TGTGCCAGCACCCGGTCGGGGGCGGTGAATCAGCCCCAGCATTTT.

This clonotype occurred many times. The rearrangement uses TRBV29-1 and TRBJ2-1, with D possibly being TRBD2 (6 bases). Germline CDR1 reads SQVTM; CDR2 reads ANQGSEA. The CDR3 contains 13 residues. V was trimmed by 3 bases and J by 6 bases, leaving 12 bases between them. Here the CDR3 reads CSVDVSGPNEQFF. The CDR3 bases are TGCAGCGTTGACGTTAGCGGACCCAATGAGCAGTTCTTC.

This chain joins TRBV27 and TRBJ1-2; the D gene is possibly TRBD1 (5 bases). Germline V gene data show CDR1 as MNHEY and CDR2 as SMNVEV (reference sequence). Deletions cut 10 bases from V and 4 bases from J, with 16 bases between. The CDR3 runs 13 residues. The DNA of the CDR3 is TGTGCCACCACGGGGGTAAGGGGCTATGGCTACACCTTC. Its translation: CATTGVRGYGYTF.